Given below is one TCR beta chain in context. The antigen is undetermined. A read error may account for a junction end that differs from germline. This sample was taken from a study of T cell responses to AZD1222 COVID-19 vaccine. Study-level points and caveats: Of the AZD1222 recipients, only five to seven were seropositive at baseline. Once two AZD1222 doses were given, Spike-specific TCR breadth and depth went up. Donors were mostly white British, more females; clonal diversity possibly underestimated. Spike-spanning, vaccine-associated CD4 TCRs were dominant at 160-218 and 743-854.

Clones were read by immunoSEQ multiplex PCR, and TCRdb kept only the in-frame ones, dropping some. The sample comprises roughly 200,000 clones, 91% of which are singletons, and 1.5% to 2% rests with the top ten. CDR3 length: 8 amino acids. The TCR originated in an adult who received the AZD1222 COVID-19 vaccine. Sequences were derived from peripheral blood, sampled 28 days after the second AZD1222 dose. The gene calls are TRBV5-3 and TRBJ2-4; the D is unclear. TRBV5-3 is annotated as an ORF whose role is uncertain. CDR3 residues: CARSVEGF. CDR3 nucleotides: TGTGCCAGATCAGTCGAAGGCTTC.